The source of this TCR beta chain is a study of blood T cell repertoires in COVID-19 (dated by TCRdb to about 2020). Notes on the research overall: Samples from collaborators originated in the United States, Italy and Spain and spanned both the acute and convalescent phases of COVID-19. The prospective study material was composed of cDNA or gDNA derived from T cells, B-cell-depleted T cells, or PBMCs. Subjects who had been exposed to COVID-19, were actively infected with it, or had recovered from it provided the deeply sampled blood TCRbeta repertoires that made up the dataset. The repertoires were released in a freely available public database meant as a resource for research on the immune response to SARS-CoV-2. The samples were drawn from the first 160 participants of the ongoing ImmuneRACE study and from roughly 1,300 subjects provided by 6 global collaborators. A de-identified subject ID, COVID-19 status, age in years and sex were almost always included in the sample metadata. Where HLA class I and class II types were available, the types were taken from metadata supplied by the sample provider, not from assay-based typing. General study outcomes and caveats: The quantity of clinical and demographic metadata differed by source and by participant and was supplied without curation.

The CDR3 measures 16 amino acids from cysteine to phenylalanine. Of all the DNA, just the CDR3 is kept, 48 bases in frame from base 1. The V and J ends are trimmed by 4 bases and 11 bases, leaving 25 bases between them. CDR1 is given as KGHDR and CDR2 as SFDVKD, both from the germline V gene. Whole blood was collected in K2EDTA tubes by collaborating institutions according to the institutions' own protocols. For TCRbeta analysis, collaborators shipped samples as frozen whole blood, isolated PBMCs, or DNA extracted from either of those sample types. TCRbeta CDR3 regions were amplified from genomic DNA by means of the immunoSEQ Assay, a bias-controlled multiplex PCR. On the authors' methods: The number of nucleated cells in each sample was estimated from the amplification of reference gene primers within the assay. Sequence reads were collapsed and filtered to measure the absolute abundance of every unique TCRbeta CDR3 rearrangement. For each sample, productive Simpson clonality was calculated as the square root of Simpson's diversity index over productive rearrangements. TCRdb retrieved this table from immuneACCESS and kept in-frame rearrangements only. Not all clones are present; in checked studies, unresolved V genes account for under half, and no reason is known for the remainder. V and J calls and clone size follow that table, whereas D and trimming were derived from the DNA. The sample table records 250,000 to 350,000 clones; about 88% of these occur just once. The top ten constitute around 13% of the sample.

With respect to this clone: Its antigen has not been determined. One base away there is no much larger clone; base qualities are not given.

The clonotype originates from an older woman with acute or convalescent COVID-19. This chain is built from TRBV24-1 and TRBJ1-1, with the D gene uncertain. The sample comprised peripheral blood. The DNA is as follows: TGTGCCACCAGTGACCGAATCCCCGTAGAGGGCCTAAGGGCTTTCTTT. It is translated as CATSDRIPVEGLRAFF.